These 13 T cell receptor beta chains share one sample of origin, sequenced in a study of siplizumab effects on memory and regulatory T cells. Only in-frame clones appear in the TCRdb table, and some are missing; sequencing was by immunoSEQ multiplex PCR. The sample lists 57,000 or so clones; 85% to 95% were seen once. The material sequenced was CD8+ T cells sorted from blood. Receptors were obtained from a human donor in good health.

This clone was recorded only once. This sequence joins TRBV25-1 and TRBJ2-1; 11 nucleotides align to TRBD1. Losses at the gene ends were 4 bases for V and 5 bases for J; bases not matched to a gene: 4. The CDR3 sequence is 15 residues long. The germline CDR1 and CDR2 sequences are MGHDK and SYGVNS. The CDR3 bases are TGTGCCAGCAGTGCCGGACAGGGGGCCAACAATGAGCAGTTCTTC. This encodes CASSAGQGANNEQFF.

V usage is TRBV7-7 and J usage is TRBJ1-1; weak D call: TRBD1 (6 bases). The CDR3 is 14 residues long. Germline V gives CDR1 SSHAT, CDR2 FNYEAQ (reference sequence). The DNA for the CDR3 is TGTGCTAGGGGGGGAGGGGATATGAACACTGAAGCTTTCTTT. Protein product: CARGGGDMNTEAFF. The full variable domain, in which reference TRBV7-7 and TRBJ1-1 provide the parts outside the CDR3, is GAGVSQSPRYKVTKRGQDVTLRCDPISSHATLYWYQQALGQGPEFLTYFNYEAQPDKSGLPSDRFSAERPEGSISTLTIQRTEQRDSAMYRCARGGGDMNTEAFFGQGTRLTVV.

This chain links TRBV19 with TRBJ2-2; no definite D call. CDR3 size: 12 residues. Trimming shortened V by 6 bases and J by 5 bases, and 7 bases separated the two germline ends. Germline V gene lookup returns CDR1 LNHDA and CDR2 SQIVND (reference sequence). The CDR3 nucleotides read TGTGCCAGTAGCCACGAGACCGGGGAGCTGTTTTTT. It is translated as CASSHETGELFF.

The rearrangement links TRBV5-1 to TRBJ2-6; a weak D match, TRBD1 (6 bases). V was cut by 2 bases and J by 1 base, with 7 bases left in between. Germline V CDR1 and CDR2: SGHRS, YFSETQ. This CDR3 has 15 amino acids. The CDR3 spells CASSLGQSGANVLTF. The DNA of the CDR3 is TGCGCCAGCAGCTTAGGACAGTCTGGGGCCAACGTCCTGACTTTC.

V is TRBV5-5 and J is TRBJ2-7, with no clear D. V was cut by 5 bases and J by 3 bases, with 6 bases left in between. Germline V gene lookup returns CDR1 SGHKS and CDR2 YYEKEE (reference sequence). The CDR3 is 11 amino acids. As DNA, the CDR3 is TGTGCCAGCAGAACCGACTACGAGCAGTACTTC. Its protein is CASRTDYEQYF.

This chain joins TRBV27 and TRBJ2-7, with a possible D match to TRBD2 (6 bases). V was clipped by 6 bases and J by 2 bases, with 11 bases between them. CDR1 MNHEY and CDR2 SMNVEV come from the germline V gene (reference sequence). The CDR3 spans 13 residues. CDR3 bases: TGTGCCAGCAGGCCGCGGGGTCCCTACGAGCAGTACTTC. This gives the protein CASRPRGPYEQYF.

V is TRBV19 and J is TRBJ1-2; D remains ambiguous. Germline CDR1 is LNHDA and CDR2 is SQIVND (reference sequence). V was pared by 1 base and J by 7 bases, with 4 bases between. This CDR3 has 11 amino acids. This CDR3 reads CASSIVGGYTF. As DNA, the CDR3 is TGTGCCAGTAGTATAGTCGGTGGCTACACCTTC.

This clone was counted a single time. The chain couples TRBV27 to TRBJ2-3; D gene ambiguous. With 0 bases removed from V and 4 bases from J, the gap between germline ends came to 20 bases. This CDR3 spans 18 amino acids. Germline loops: CDR1 MNHEY, CDR2 SMNVEV (reference sequence). The chain's CDR3 is CASSLSRTHPSGPDTQYF. The CDR3 bases are TGTGCCAGCAGTTTATCACGGACGCATCCTTCAGGTCCAGATACGCAGTATTTT.

V gene TRBV6-1 combines with J gene TRBJ2-5; TRBD2 agrees at 7 bases. The CDR3 totals 14 residues. V gave up 0 bases and J gave up 5 bases; unmatched junction bases: 3. The germline CDR1 and CDR2 sequences are MNHNS and SASEGT. The CDR3 here is CASSEAGRPETQYF. The CDR3 DNA sequence: TGTGCCAGCAGTGAAGCCGGGAGGCCGGAGACCCAGTACTTC.

V usage is TRBV19 and J usage is TRBJ1-1; D unclear. V lost 7 bases to trimming and J lost 0 bases, with 9 bases between them. The CDR3 is made up of 13 amino acids. CDR1 and CDR2 from the germline V gene are LNHDA and SQIVND (reference sequence). The DNA for the CDR3 is TGTGCCAGTACCCTTTACATGAACACTGAAGCTTTCTTT. It specifies CASTLYMNTEAFF.

The chain employs TRBV25-1 and TRBJ2-1, with 8 positions matching TRBD2. Germline lookup yields CDR1 MGHDK and CDR2 SYGVNS. This CDR3 is 15 amino acids long. The trim removed 3 bases at V and 6 bases at J, leaving 7 bases unmatched. The CDR3 DNA reads as TGTGCCAGCAGTGAGCTAGCGGGTCCCTCCAATGAGCAGTTCTTC. It codes for CASSELAGPSNEQFF.

V is TRBV4-1 and J is TRBJ2-1; 12 bases match TRBD2. The J segment lost 2 bases and the V segment lost 5 bases, leaving 4 bases of the junction unmatched. Per the germline V gene, CDR1 is MGHRA and CDR2 is YSYEKL. The CDR3 has 16 amino acids. The CDR3 coding sequence is TGCGCCAGCAGCTTCGGACTAGCGGGGACCTACAATGAGCAGTTCTTC. Translated: CASSFGLAGTYNEQFF.

The chain employs TRBV7-2 and TRBJ1-1, with D unresolved. Per the germline V gene, CDR1 is SGHTA and CDR2 is FQGNSA. The CDR3 covers 13 residues. V was clipped by 5 bases and J by 4 bases, with 11 bases between them. DNA of the CDR3: TGTGCCAGCAGCCCCACACGAGCCACTGAAGCTTTCTTT. Its protein is CASSPTRATEAFF.